This entry features one T cell receptor (beta chain) sequence. Unrecorded immune exposure was likely among donors, who were nominally healthy when sampled. PCR used 60 Vbeta primers and 13 Jbeta primers. Repertoires were generated with immunoSEQ multiplex PCR, while TCRdb's copy carries only in-frame clones and drops some. The sample has 65,000 to 75,000 clones, 65% to 70% seen once; the top ten hold approximately 2.1%. This sample was taken from a study of cytomegalovirus exposure and HLA in healthy donors. Germline CDR1 reads SGHTA; CDR2 reads FQGTGA. The CDR3 runs to 15 residues. Trimming pared 5 bases from V and 2 bases from J, leaving 13 bases between.

The TCR was taken from a woman in her twenties or thirties in good health and CMV-seronegative. The V and J genes are TRBV7-3 and TRBJ2-1; TRBD2 might be the D (6 bases). The specimen sequenced was PBMCs. The CDR3 sequence is CASSQRRGTYNEQFF. The CDR3 DNA reads TGTGCCAGCAGCCAAAGGCGGGGCACCTACAATGAGCAGTTCTTC.